The rows below give T cell receptor beta chains drawn from one sample of a study of shared clonotypes between healthy human individuals. Profiling relied on immunoSEQ multiplex PCR, and the TCRdb table lists in-frame clones only, not all of them. The sample holds approximately 1,000,000 clones; 78% are singletons and the top ten take approximately 0.5%. Sequenced: memory CD4+ T cells from PBMCs. These receptors all stem from a young man in good health. Some clones in this sample may be carry-over from other donors' samples. Both conserved end residues are part of each CDR3. A D gene is named only where the DNA matches it firmly. Rows may omit the clone size; those that give it use once, few, many or a size class.

J gene: TRBJ2-2; D gene: TRBD1; V gene: TRBV6-1; clone size: NA; CDR3 DNA: TGTGCCAGCAGTGAGGGGACAGGGAGCGTGACCGGGGAGCTGTTTTTT; CDR3 protein: CASSEGTGSVTGELFF
J gene: TRBJ2-5; D gene: NA; V gene: TRBV19; clone size: NA; CDR3 DNA: TGTGCCAGTAGCCTTCAAGGGGGGGGAGAGACCCAGTACTTC; CDR3 protein: CASSLQGGGETQYF
J gene: TRBJ1-6; D gene: TRBD1; V gene: TRBV4-1; clone size: NA; CDR3 DNA: TGCGCCAGCAGCTACCCAGGGGGGATAGATTCACCCCTCCACTTT; CDR3 protein: CASSYPGGIDSPLHF
J gene: TRBJ2-7; D gene: NA; V gene: TRBV11-3; clone size: NA; CDR3 DNA: TGTGCCAGCAGCTTGTCGGAGGAGCAGTACTTC; CDR3 protein: CASSLSEEQYF
J gene: TRBJ2-2; D gene: TRBD2; V gene: TRBV7-6; clone size: NA; CDR3 DNA: TGTGCCAGCAGTCCTATTGGCGGGGGAGGCGGGGAGCTGTTTTTT; CDR3 protein: CASSPIGGGGGELFF
J gene: TRBJ1-1; D gene: NA; V gene: TRBV7-3; clone size: NA; CDR3 DNA: TGTGCCAGCAGCTTAACTCCCGGGAACACTGAAGCTTTCTTT; CDR3 protein: CASSLTPGNTEAFF
J gene: TRBJ2-2; D gene: TRBD2; V gene: TRBV5-1; clone size: once; CDR3 DNA: TGCGCCAGCAGCTTGGGATCTAGCGGGGCCACCGGGGAGCTGTTTTTT; CDR3 protein: CASSLGSSGATGELFF
J gene: TRBJ2-1; D gene: NA; V gene: TRBV6-6; clone size: NA; CDR3 DNA: TGTGCCAGCCGGGATCTGGACAATGAGCAGTTCTTC; CDR3 protein: CASRDLDNEQFF
J gene: TRBJ1-4; D gene: NA; V gene: TRBV5-4; clone size: once; CDR3 DNA: TGTGCCAGCAGCTCCGGGCCGGGGTTCAGTGAAAAACTGTTTTTT; CDR3 protein: CASSSGPGFSEKLFF
J gene: TRBJ2-3; D gene: TRBD2; V gene: TRBV7-9; clone size: NA; CDR3 DNA: TGTGCCAGCAGCCTAGCGGCTAGCACAGATACGCAGTATTTT; CDR3 protein: CASSLAASTDTQYF
J gene: TRBJ1-5; D gene: TRBD1; V gene: TRBV28; clone size: NA; CDR3 DNA: TGTGCCAGCAGTTGGACAGGGGGCCTTACTCAGCCCCAGCATTTT; CDR3 protein: CASSWTGGLTQPQHF
J gene: TRBJ2-3; D gene: NA; V gene: TRBV5-1; clone size: NA; CDR3 DNA: TGCGCCAGCAGCCCCCTTTTCCACAGCCGGGGCTTTAATAATCCGGCAGATACGCAGTATTTT; CDR3 protein: CASSPLFHSRGFNNPADTQYF
J gene: TRBJ2-5; D gene: NA; V gene: TRBV27; clone size: NA; CDR3 DNA: TGTGCCAGCAGTTTGTGGGGTGACTCGGCGACCCAGTACTTC; CDR3 protein: CASSLWGDSATQYF
J gene: TRBJ2-3; D gene: NA; V gene: TRBV7-3; clone size: NA; CDR3 DNA: TGTGCCAGCAGCCCTGTGGCAGCGGGAGATACGCAGTATTTT; CDR3 protein: CASSPVAAGDTQYF
J gene: TRBJ1-2; D gene: NA; V gene: TRBV19; clone size: once; CDR3 DNA: TGTGCCAGTAGTATCCAGACTAACTATGGCTACACCTTC; CDR3 protein: CASSIQTNYGYTF
J gene: TRBJ2-1; D gene: NA; V gene: TRBV10-3; clone size: few; CDR3 DNA: TGTGCCATCAGTCGACTAGACAGGGGGCAAGGTAGCGGGAGGGCCGGCTACAATGAGCAGTTCTTC; CDR3 protein: CAISRLDRGQGSGRAGYNEQFF
J gene: TRBJ1-1; D gene: NA; V gene: TRBV28; clone size: few; CDR3 DNA: TGTGCCAGCAGTCCCGCTGGGCACAACACTGAAGCTTTCTTT; CDR3 protein: CASSPAGHNTEAFF
J gene: TRBJ1-1; D gene: NA; V gene: TRBV28; clone size: NA; CDR3 DNA: TGTGCCAGCAGTTTATGGAGGGGAGAAACTGAAGCTTTCTTT; CDR3 protein: CASSLWRGETEAFF
J gene: TRBJ2-1; D gene: NA; V gene: TRBV27; clone size: NA; CDR3 DNA: TGTGCCAGCACCCCCTACGGGGCGGGGCGTGTGAATGAGCAGTTCTTC; CDR3 protein: CASTPYGAGRVNEQFF
J gene: TRBJ2-3; D gene: TRBD2; V gene: TRBV25-1; clone size: NA; CDR3 DNA: TGTGCCAGCGGGGGGGGGACTAGCGGCACAGATACGCAGTATTTT; CDR3 protein: CASGGGTSGTDTQYF
J gene: TRBJ1-6; D gene: NA; V gene: TRBV7-3; clone size: NA; CDR3 DNA: TGTGCCAGCAGGGACCGACAGAGAAATTCACCCCTCCACTTT; CDR3 protein: CASRDRQRNSPLHF
J gene: TRBJ2-7; D gene: TRBD1; V gene: TRBV7-2; clone size: NA; CDR3 DNA: TGTGCCAGCAGCACCCGGGACAGGCCCTACGAGCAGTACTTC; CDR3 protein: CASSTRDRPYEQYF
J gene: TRBJ2-1; D gene: TRBD2; V gene: TRBV28; clone size: NA; CDR3 DNA: TGTGCCAGCAGTTTATGGGGACTAGCGGGAGGTCCGCTCAATGAGCAGTTCTTC; CDR3 protein: CASSLWGLAGGPLNEQFF
J gene: TRBJ1-5; D gene: NA; V gene: TRBV6-1; clone size: NA; CDR3 DNA: TGTGCCAGCAGTGATATCAATCAGCCCCAGCATTTT; CDR3 protein: CASSDINQPQHF
J gene: TRBJ2-3; D gene: NA; V gene: TRBV11-1; clone size: once; CDR3 DNA: TGTGCCAGCAGCGTCGCGGGGTCAGATACGCAGTATTTT; CDR3 protein: CASSVAGSDTQYF
J gene: TRBJ1-2; D gene: NA; V gene: TRBV18; clone size: few; CDR3 DNA: TGTGCCAGCTCACCACCGATGCGGAATGGCTACACCTTC; CDR3 protein: CASSPPMRNGYTF
J gene: TRBJ1-1; D gene: TRBD1; V gene: TRBV5-1; clone size: NA; CDR3 DNA: TGCGCCAGCAGCTTGGCCCCTACAGGGGGCAACACTGAAGCTTTCTTT; CDR3 protein: CASSLAPTGGNTEAFF
J gene: TRBJ2-3; D gene: NA; V gene: TRBV7-2; clone size: NA; CDR3 DNA: TGTGCCAGCAGCTTATGGCGGGGCCACACAGATACGCAGTATTTT; CDR3 protein: CASSLWRGHTDTQYF
J gene: TRBJ2-1; D gene: NA; V gene: TRBV6-5; clone size: NA; CDR3 DNA: TGTGCCAGCAGGACCTCGGGGTCGTTCAATGAGCAGTTCTTC; CDR3 protein: CASRTSGSFNEQFF
J gene: TRBJ2-7; D gene: TRBD1; V gene: TRBV18; clone size: NA; CDR3 DNA: TGTGCCAGCTCACCAGGTTTGGACAGGGTGCTCGAGCAGTACTTC; CDR3 protein: CASSPGLDRVLEQYF
J gene: TRBJ2-5; D gene: TRBD1; V gene: TRBV2; clone size: NA; CDR3 DNA: TGTGCCAGCAGTGAATTGGGACAGCAACAAGAGACCCAGTACTTC; CDR3 protein: CASSELGQQQETQYF
J gene: TRBJ2-7; D gene: NA; V gene: TRBV30; clone size: NA; CDR3 DNA: TGTGCCTGGGAAAATCAGGGCGAGCAGTACTTC; CDR3 protein: CAWENQGEQYF
J gene: TRBJ2-7; D gene: NA; V gene: TRBV15; clone size: NA; CDR3 DNA: TGTGCCACCAGCAGACCGGGACTCTCATTAGAGCAGTACTTC; CDR3 protein: CATSRPGLSLEQYF
J gene: TRBJ2-6; D gene: NA; V gene: TRBV5-1; clone size: NA; CDR3 DNA: TGCGCCAGCAGCCCGGCCTCAGAGGCCAACGTCCTGACTTTC; CDR3 protein: CASSPASEANVLTF
J gene: TRBJ1-2; D gene: NA; V gene: TRBV19; clone size: NA; CDR3 DNA: TGTGCCTGTGGTCCAGGGTTAAACTATGGCTACACCTTC; CDR3 protein: CACGPGLNYGYTF
J gene: TRBJ1-2; D gene: NA; V gene: TRBV7-9; clone size: few; CDR3 DNA: TGTGCCAGCAGCTTAGCGGAGCCCGGGGGTGGCTACACCTTC; CDR3 protein: CASSLAEPGGGYTF
J gene: TRBJ1-2; D gene: TRBD1; V gene: TRBV30; clone size: NA; CDR3 DNA: TGTGCCTGGATGCAGGGGGTCTATGGCTACACCTTC; CDR3 protein: CAWMQGVYGYTF
J gene: TRBJ2-1; D gene: TRBD2; V gene: TRBV7-3; clone size: NA; CDR3 DNA: TGTGCCAGCAGCTTAAAGGGAGGGTCGCAGTTCTTC; CDR3 protein: CASSLKGGSQFF
J gene: TRBJ2-3; D gene: TRBD2; V gene: TRBV11-2; clone size: NA; CDR3 DNA: TGTGCCAGCAGCGTAGCGGGAGTTCTCGTAGATACGCAGTATTTT; CDR3 protein: CASSVAGVLVDTQYF
J gene: TRBJ2-2; D gene: TRBD1; V gene: TRBV5-6; clone size: many; CDR3 DNA: TGTGCCAGCAGCTCAACAGGGGGCGGGGAGCTGTTTTTT; CDR3 protein: CASSSTGGGELFF
J gene: TRBJ1-2; D gene: NA; V gene: TRBV6-1; clone size: NA; CDR3 DNA: TGTGCCAGCAACGCCCGAGTTTTGGGCTATGGCTACACCTTC; CDR3 protein: CASNARVLGYGYTF
J gene: TRBJ2-1; D gene: TRBD2; V gene: TRBV5-1; clone size: once; CDR3 DNA: TGCGCCAGCAGCCCTCAAACTAGCGGGAGGAGCAATGAGCAGTTCTTC; CDR3 protein: CASSPQTSGRSNEQFF
J gene: TRBJ1-2; D gene: NA; V gene: TRBV7-2; clone size: NA; CDR3 DNA: TGTGCCAGCAGCTTAGGGACAGCCGTATCGGGGGGCTACACCTTC; CDR3 protein: CASSLGTAVSGGYTF
J gene: TRBJ1-3; D gene: NA; V gene: TRBV28; clone size: NA; CDR3 DNA: TGTGCCAGCAGTATAAACCTCATTGCGTCTGGAAACACCATATATTTT; CDR3 protein: CASSINLIASGNTIYF
J gene: TRBJ2-1; D gene: TRBD2; V gene: TRBV5-4; clone size: NA; CDR3 DNA: TGTGCCAGCAGCGCCCGAGGCGGGAGCGAAAATGAGCAGTTCTTC; CDR3 protein: CASSARGGSENEQFF
J gene: TRBJ2-1; D gene: NA; V gene: TRBV2; clone size: once; CDR3 DNA: TGTGCCAGCGTGTTTGGACTCAACAAGAATGAGCAGTTCTTC; CDR3 protein: CASVFGLNKNEQFF
J gene: TRBJ1-3; D gene: NA; V gene: TRBV5-4; clone size: NA; CDR3 DNA: TGTGCCAGCAGCTCCCGGGACAACGGAAACACCATATATTTT; CDR3 protein: CASSSRDNGNTIYF
J gene: TRBJ2-3; D gene: TRBD1; V gene: TRBV6-1; clone size: NA; CDR3 DNA: TGTGCCAGCAGTGAAGTGGGACAGGGGGTCGGAGATACGCAGTATTTT; CDR3 protein: CASSEVGQGVGDTQYF
J gene: TRBJ2-7; D gene: NA; V gene: TRBV5-5; clone size: NA; CDR3 DNA: TGTGCCAGCAGCTCAGATCAGCGGGCCTCCTACGAGCAGTACTTC; CDR3 protein: CASSSDQRASYEQYF
J gene: TRBJ2-1; D gene: NA; V gene: TRBV7-2; clone size: NA; CDR3 DNA: TGTGCCAGCAGCTCTTACAGGGCACCGTACAATGAGCAGTTCTTC; CDR3 protein: CASSSYRAPYNEQFF
J gene: TRBJ1-1; D gene: TRBD1; V gene: TRBV5-1; clone size: NA; CDR3 DNA: TGCGCCAGCAGCTTGTCAGGGGGCCTACTGAACACTGAAGCTTTCTTT; CDR3 protein: CASSLSGGLLNTEAFF
J gene: TRBJ1-5; D gene: NA; V gene: TRBV6-1; clone size: NA; CDR3 DNA: TGTGCCAGCAGGCCCAGTTCGACAGGTCCCCAGCCCCAGCATTTT; CDR3 protein: CASRPSSTGPQPQHF
J gene: TRBJ2-1; D gene: TRBD2; V gene: TRBV5-6; clone size: few; CDR3 DNA: TGTGCCAGCAGCGGTGGGAGGGAAAGCTCCTACAATGAGCAGTTCTTC; CDR3 protein: CASSGGRESSYNEQFF
J gene: TRBJ2-3; D gene: NA; V gene: TRBV28; clone size: NA; CDR3 DNA: TGTGCCAGCAGGAGTAGCGGAATCACAGATACGCAGTATTTT; CDR3 protein: CASRSSGITDTQYF
J gene: TRBJ2-1; D gene: TRBD2; V gene: TRBV7-2; clone size: NA; CDR3 DNA: TGTGCCAGCAGCTTACGGGGTGGGAGGGCCAATGAGCAGTTCTTC; CDR3 protein: CASSLRGGRANEQFF
J gene: TRBJ1-5; D gene: NA; V gene: TRBV6-1; clone size: NA; CDR3 DNA: TGTGCCAGCAGTGAAGCGCTTTCGGCGGCCCCATGGCCCCAGCATTTT; CDR3 protein: CASSEALSAAPWPQHF
J gene: TRBJ1-2; D gene: NA; V gene: TRBV7-2; clone size: NA; CDR3 DNA: TGTGCCAGCAGCTTCGGGACGGAGGTTGTATACTATGGCTACACCTTC; CDR3 protein: CASSFGTEVVYYGYTF
J gene: TRBJ2-2; D gene: NA; V gene: TRBV4-3; clone size: NA; CDR3 DNA: TGCGCCAGCAGCCAAGATGGTACCTTGAACACCGGGGAGCTGTTTTTT; CDR3 protein: CASSQDGTLNTGELFF
J gene: TRBJ2-7; D gene: NA; V gene: TRBV27; clone size: once; CDR3 DNA: TGTGCCAGCTGGGGGCGGGGCCCGAGACCCTACGAGCAGTACTTC; CDR3 protein: CASWGRGPRPYEQYF